Listed below are T cell receptor beta chains from one sample, sequenced in a study of cytomegalovirus exposure and HLA in healthy donors. Sequencing used immunoSEQ multiplex PCR; TCRdb keeps in-frame clones, though not all of them. Of about 160,000 clones listed, roughly 90% are singletons. The specimen was PBMCs. Receptors originate from a woman between 18 and 29 years old in good health and CMV-seropositive. Each CDR3 is given with its conserved first and last residue. Each record gives: D gene, J gene, V gene, clone size, CDR3 protein, CDR3 DNA. A D gene is named only where the DNA matches it firmly. A clone size is listed for some rows: how often the clone was seen (once, few, many), or a class if it is expanded.

D: TRBD1
J: TRBJ2-7
V: TRBV29-1
size: .
CDR3: CSVTGQGYEQYF
DNA: TGCAGCGTGACAGGACAGGGCTACGAGCAGTACTTC

D: .
J: TRBJ2-1
V: TRBV2
size: .
CDR3: CASARGWSYNEQFF
DNA: TGTGCCAGCGCCCGGGGTTGGTCCTACAATGAGCAGTTCTTC

D: .
J: TRBJ2-2
V: TRBV6-5
size: .
CDR3: CASNLQGIFPGELFF
DNA: TGTGCCAGCAACCTACAGGGTATCTTTCCCGGGGAGCTGTTTTTT

D: TRBD1
J: TRBJ2-7
V: TRBV11-1
size: .
CDR3: CASSHGQGAYEQYF
DNA: TGTGCCAGCAGCCACGGACAGGGAGCCTACGAGCAGTACTTC

D: .
J: TRBJ1-4
V: TRBV2
size: .
CDR3: CASTKLPTGLNEKLFF
DNA: TGTGCCAGCACCAAACTACCAACAGGGCTCAATGAAAAACTGTTTTTT

D: TRBD1
J: TRBJ2-7
V: TRBV5-5
size: .
CDR3: CASSLQGQGYEQYF
DNA: TGTGCCAGCAGCCTACAGGGACAGGGGTACGAGCAGTACTTC

D: TRBD1
J: TRBJ1-2
V: TRBV6-5
size: .
CDR3: CASSSTGGDGYTF
DNA: TGTGCCAGCAGTTCGACAGGGGGGGATGGCTACACCTTC

D: .
J: TRBJ2-5
V: TRBV7-3
size: .
CDR3: CASSPTVQETQYF
DNA: TGTGCCAGCAGCCCGACTGTTCAAGAGACCCAGTACTTC

D: TRBD1
J: TRBJ1-2
V: TRBV5-1
size: .
CDR3: CASSTTGGSYGYTF
DNA: TGCGCCAGCAGCACGACAGGGGGAAGCTATGGCTACACCTTC

D: .
J: TRBJ2-7
V: TRBV21-1
size: .
CDR3: CASSLGQCYEQYF
DNA: TGTGCCAGCAGCCTGGGACAGTGCTACGAGCAGTACTTC

D: TRBD2
J: TRBJ2-7
V: TRBV27
size: .
CDR3: CASSSIAGISYEQYF
DNA: TGTGCCAGCAGTTCCATAGCGGGTATCTCCTACGAGCAGTACTTC

D: .
J: TRBJ2-1
V: TRBV30
size: .
CDR3: CAWGQWSSYNEQFF
DNA: TGTGCCTGGGGACAGTGGAGCTCCTACAATGAGCAGTTCTTC

D: .
J: TRBJ2-1
V: TRBV15
size: .
CDR3: CATSRAPLTSFTNEQFF
DNA: TGTGCCACCAGCAGAGCCCCCCTTACTAGTTTTACCAATGAGCAGTTCTTC

D: TRBD1
J: TRBJ2-1
V: TRBV9
size: .
CDR3: CASSAGTGRNEQFF
DNA: TGTGCCAGCAGCGCCGGGACAGGGAGAAATGAGCAGTTCTTC

D: TRBD1
J: TRBJ1-2
V: TRBV2
size: .
CDR3: CASIWTGGHGYTF
DNA: TGTGCCAGCATTTGGACAGGGGGTCATGGCTACACCTTC

D: TRBD2
J: TRBJ2-7
V: TRBV7-2
size: .
CDR3: CASSSGLAGYEQYF
DNA: TGTGCCAGCAGCTCTGGACTAGCGGGCTACGAGCAGTACTTC

D: .
J: TRBJ2-7
V: TRBV28
size: few
CDR3: CASSTSPGQGYEQYF
DNA: TGTGCCAGCAGTACTTCACCGGGACAAGGATACGAGCAGTACTTC

D: .
J: TRBJ2-1
V: TRBV27
size: .
CDR3: CASSSGTPYISYNEQFF
DNA: TGTGCCAGCAGTTCCGGGACACCTTACATCTCCTACAATGAGCAGTTCTTC

D: TRBD2
J: TRBJ2-1
V: TRBV14
size: .
CDR3: CASSLSGRGSYNEQFF
DNA: TGTGCCAGCAGCCTTAGCGGGAGGGGCTCCTACAATGAGCAGTTCTTC

D: TRBD1
J: TRBJ1-3
V: TRBV30
size: .
CDR3: CAVARGPGNTIYF
DNA: TGTGCCGTAGCCAGGGGGCCAGGAAACACCATATATTTT

D: TRBD1
J: TRBJ2-1
V: TRBV25-1
size: .
CDR3: CASRGQGSDNEQFF
DNA: TGTGCCAGCAGAGGACAGGGGAGCGACAATGAGCAGTTCTTC

D: TRBD2
J: TRBJ2-1
V: TRBV14
size: .
CDR3: CASSRLAETYNEQFF
DNA: TGTGCCAGCAGCCGACTAGCGGAGACCTACAATGAGCAGTTCTTC

D: TRBD1
J: TRBJ1-2
V: TRBV6-6
size: once
CDR3: CASSYGTGSNYGYTF
DNA: TGTGCCAGCAGTTACGGGACAGGGTCGAACTATGGCTACACCTTC

D: .
J: TRBJ1-3
V: TRBV5-1
size: .
CDR3: CASSYGSSSGNTIYF
DNA: TGCGCCAGCAGCTACGGTTCTAGCTCTGGAAACACCATATATTTT